Below, 25 T cell receptor beta chains from the same sample are listed, as sequenced in a study of blood T cell repertoires in COVID-19. Libraries were prepared by immunoSEQ multiplex PCR; TCRdb keeps only in-frame clonotypes and omits some of them. The sample consists of about 250,000 clones, approximately 83% of them appearing once. The sequencing input was peripheral blood. The receptor source for this set is an elderly man with acute or convalescent COVID-19.

As regards this clone: Within the sample, other DNA sequences also encode this same CDR3. The V call is TRBV24-1, the J call TRBJ1-2; no definite D call. CDR1 is KGHDR, CDR2 SFDVKD, per germline. Trimming took off 4 bases at V and 5 bases at J, with 4 bases between the two ends. The CDR3 sequence is 11 residues long. CDR3 residues: CATSDPYGYTF. The DNA for the CDR3 is TGTGCCACCAGTGACCCGTATGGCTACACCTTC.

The V gene is TRBV19, the J gene TRBJ1-5; 7 nucleotides match TRBD1. The junction had 7 bases not matched to a gene; V was cut back by 7 bases and J by 4 bases. Germline V gene sequence: CDR1 LNHDA, CDR2 SQIVND (reference sequence). The CDR3 runs 14 residues. CDR3 residues: CASTLDRYNQPQHF. As DNA, the CDR3 is TGTGCCAGTACCCTGGACAGGTATAATCAGCCCCAGCATTTT.

V usage is TRBV19 and J usage is TRBJ1-5; TRBD1 aligns across 7 bases. The CDR3 extends over 15 amino acids. V trimming: 2 bases; J trimming: 4 bases; junction bases outside the gene matches: 5. Germline V gene lookup returns CDR1 LNHDA and CDR2 SQIVND (reference sequence). The CDR3 sequence is CASSIKGGANQPQHF. The CDR3 DNA is TGTGCCAGTAGTATAAAAGGGGGCGCGAATCAGCCCCAGCATTTT.

The gene calls are TRBV6-5 and TRBJ2-5, with 8 bases matching TRBD1. Germline V gene data show CDR1 as MNHEY and CDR2 as SVGAGI. V dropped 5 bases and J dropped 1; count of bases not matched to a gene: 6. The length of the CDR3 is 15 residues. The CDR3 here is CASSIQGAFQETQYF. In DNA, the CDR3 is TGTGCCAGCAGTATCCAGGGGGCCTTCCAAGAGACCCAGTACTTC.

The chain combines TRBV7-6 with TRBJ2-5; 9 bases agree with TRBD1. Germline CDR1 is SGHVS and CDR2 is FNYEAQ. V gave up 4 bases and J gave up 2 bases; unmatched junction bases: 2. The CDR3 sequence is 14 residues long. The CDR3 spells CASSYRGPQETQYF. CDR3 in DNA: TGTGCCAGCAGCTACAGGGGGCCTCAAGAGACCCAGTACTTC.

V is TRBV6-5 and J is TRBJ2-5; D unclear. The CDR3 loop spans 11 amino acids. V dropped 6 bases and J dropped 2 bases, with 4 bases sitting between them. CDR1 is MNHEY and CDR2 is SVGAGI in the germline V gene. CDR3 in amino acids: CASRLQETQYF. CDR3 nucleotides: TGTGCCAGCAGGCTACAAGAGACCCAGTACTTC.

This clone was seen only a few times. The chain combines TRBV5-1 with TRBJ2-1, with D perhaps TRBD1 (6 bases). Looked up from germline, CDR1 is SGHRS and CDR2 is YFSETQ. Between the trimmed V and J ends, which lost 0 bases and 7 bases, there was a span of 17 bases. The CDR3 covers 16 residues. The CDR3 region is CASSLGGRGLGNEQFF. The DNA of the CDR3 is TGCGCCAGCAGCTTGGGAGGCAGGGGATTGGGAAATGAGCAGTTCTTC.

The V and J genes are TRBV24-1 and TRBJ1-2, with a tentative D call TRBD1 (5 bases). The CDR3 is 15 residues long. CDR1 is KGHDR and CDR2 is SFDVKD in the germline V gene. V dropped 3 bases and J dropped 8 bases, with 18 bases sitting between them. The CDR3 reads CATSDGGMGQSGYTF. The CDR3 nucleotides are TGTGCCACCAGTGATGGTGGGATGGGGCAGAGCGGCTACACCTTC.

V usage is TRBV7-9 and J usage is TRBJ2-7; 9 nucleotides align to TRBD1. The J segment lost 3 bases and the V segment lost 5 bases, leaving 5 bases of the junction unmatched. CDR1 and CDR2 from the germline V gene are SEHNR and FQNEAQ (reference sequence). The CDR3 spans 14 residues. The CDR3 here is CASSPGQGIYEQYF. In DNA form, the CDR3 reads TGTGCCAGCAGCCCGGGACAGGGAATCTACGAGCAGTACTTC.

The gene calls are TRBV6-1 and TRBJ1-2; TRBD1 matches at 10 bases. This CDR3 comprises 15 residues. The ends lost 0 bases at V and 2 bases at J; junction bases unmatched: 0. Germline values: CDR1 MNHNS, CDR2 SASEGT. The CDR3 loop is CASSEATGGNYGYTF. The CDR3 bases are TGTGCCAGCAGTGAAGCGACAGGGGGCAACTATGGCTACACCTTC.

With regard to this clone: The same CDR3 can be traced to other DNA sequences in this sample. The chain couples TRBV5-1 to TRBJ1-2, with 11 bases that match TRBD1. The V gene's germline CDR1 is SGHRS and CDR2 YFSETQ. The CDR3 is 16 amino acids. After removal of 0 bases from V and 2 bases from J, the junction contained 3 bases not matched to a gene. CDR3 nucleotide sequence: TGCGCCAGCAGCTTGGGGACAGGGGGCCCGAACTATGGCTACACCTTC. This codes for CASSLGTGGPNYGYTF.

The genes are TRBV6-6 and TRBJ1-1; tentative D call: TRBD1 (5 bases). Germline assignment: CDR1 MNHNY and CDR2 SVGAGI (reference sequence). The CDR3 length is 12 residues. V lost 4 bases and J lost 5, with 8 bases in between. CDR3 nucleotide sequence: TGTGCCAGCAGTTCGGGGGTTACTGAAGCTTTCTTT. Residues: CASSSGVTEAFF.

This clone was picked up one time. This rearrangement joins TRBV5-6 to TRBJ1-6; D possibly corresponds to TRBD1 (5 bases). Trimming left V 1 base short and J 4 bases short, with 18 bases between. The CDR3 spans 18 residues. Germline lookup yields CDR1 SGHDT and CDR2 YYEEEE. The CDR3 protein is CASSLKFKGWPYNSPLHF. CDR3 coding DNA: TGTGCCAGCAGCTTGAAGTTCAAGGGGTGGCCTTATAATTCACCCCTCCACTTT. The entire variable domain, with the rest obtained from reference TRBV5-6 and TRBJ1-6, is as follows: DAGVTQSPTHLIKTRGQQVTLRCSPKSGHDTVSWYQQALGQGPQFIFQYYEEEERQRGNFPDRFSGHQFPNYSSELNVNALLLGDSALYLCASSLKFKGWPYNSPLHFGNGTRLTVT.

This clone was seen only once. The chain has TRBV4-1 and TRBJ1-2; the match to TRBD1 covers 7 bases. The germline CDR1 and CDR2 sequences are MGHRA and YSYEKL. This CDR3 spans 17 amino acids. J gave up 0 bases and V 4 bases, and 11 bases lay outside the gene matches. The CDR3, as DNA: TGCGCCAGCAGCCGTGACAGGGCCCTGGAAGCTAACTATGGCTACACCTTC. Protein: CASSRDRALEANYGYTF.

CDR3 region: CASSLGQMNTEAFF. CDR3 nucleotide sequence: TGTGCCAGCAGCTTAGGCCAGATGAACACTGAAGCTTTCTTT. The genes are TRBV7-2 and TRBJ1-1, with D hard to call. V dropped 1 base and J dropped 0 bases, with 6 bases sitting between them. The length of the CDR3 is 14 residues. Germline V gene sequence: CDR1 SGHTA, CDR2 FQGNSA.

This clone was seen only a few times. The V and J genes are TRBV6-6 and TRBJ1-3; 8 bases line up with TRBD1. Germline-derived CDR1 and CDR2 are MNHNY and SVGAGI (reference sequence). Trimming at V came to 5 bases and at J to 0 bases, leaving 6 bases not matched to a gene. The CDR3 has 16 amino acids. CDR3 sequence: CASSPSDRGSGNTIYF. The CDR3 DNA is TGTGCCAGCAGTCCCTCCGACAGGGGCTCTGGAAACACCATATATTTT.

This clone was detected only a few times. The chain has TRBV6-5 and TRBJ2-7; 11 nucleotides line up with TRBD2. Trimming cost V 6 bases and J 2 bases; bases outside gene matches: 3. Germline V gene data show CDR1 as MNHEY and CDR2 as SVGAGI. The CDR3 totals 14 residues. The CDR3 region is CASRTTSGTYEQYF. The CDR3 DNA reads as TGTGCCAGCAGGACGACTAGCGGGACCTACGAGCAGTACTTC.

This sequence joins TRBV24-1 and TRBJ2-5; D may be TRBD2 (5 bases). Trimming took 3 bases from V and 0 from J, leaving 16 bases between them. The CDR3 length is 17 residues. Germline CDR1 is KGHDR and CDR2 is SFDVKD. This chain's CDR3 is CATSDERADIYQETQYF. In nucleotides, the CDR3 is TGTGCCACCAGTGATGAACGAGCGGATATCTACCAAGAGACCCAGTACTTC.

As DNA, the CDR3 is TGTGCCAGCAGCTTATCCTACGGGGAAAAACTGTTTTTT. Translation gives CASSLSYGEKLFF. The chain couples TRBV7-6 to TRBJ1-4; unclear D gene. This CDR3 region has 13 residues. V dropped 2 bases and J dropped 8 bases, with 9 bases sitting between them. CDR1 is SGHVS, CDR2 FNYEAQ, per germline.

This clone turned up a few times. CDR3 in amino acids: CASTPSTGGGTDTQYF. The CDR3 bases are TGTGCCAGCACCCCTTCGACAGGGGGCGGCACAGATACGCAGTATTTT. The genes are TRBV3-1 (or the pseudogene TRBV3-2) and TRBJ2-3; 10 positions agree with TRBD1. Germline trimming cut 7 bases from V and 1 base from J; bases unmatched to any gene: 8. This CDR3 is 16 amino acids long. In germline, CDR1 is LGHDT, CDR2 YNNKEL (reference sequence).

The chain combines TRBV19 with TRBJ1-6; no firm D call. The CDR3 spans 17 residues. The germline gives CDR1 LNHDA, CDR2 SQIVND (reference sequence). Between the trimmed V and J ends, which lost 7 bases and 0 bases, there was a span of 16 bases. The CDR3 protein is CASTLRGTGSYNSPLHF. CDR3 in DNA: TGTGCCAGTACTCTTCGGGGAACGGGCTCCTATAATTCACCCCTCCACTTT.

In this sample, this clone turned up a few times. V usage is TRBV7-9 and J usage is TRBJ1-2, with 7 nucleotides matching TRBD1. This CDR3 region has 13 residues. From germline, CDR1 is SEHNR and CDR2 FQNEAQ (reference sequence). Germline trimming cut 5 bases from V and 8 bases from J; bases unmatched to any gene: 8. The CDR3 region is CASSQGQTRGYTF. In nucleotides, the CDR3 is TGTGCCAGCAGCCAGGGACAGACGAGAGGCTACACCTTC.

The V gene is TRBV28, the J gene TRBJ2-7, with TRBD1 matching 7 bases. Trimming at V came to 3 bases and at J to 4 bases, leaving 9 bases not matched to a gene. CDR1 MDHEN and CDR2 SYDVKM come from the germline V gene. This CDR3 region has 15 residues. The CDR3 region has the DNA TGTGCCAGCAGTTTTGGGCGACAGGGAACGTACGAGCAGTACTTC. Its protein is CASSFGRQGTYEQYF.

V is TRBV6-1 and J is TRBJ1-5, with TRBD1 identical over 8 bases. This CDR3 region has 15 residues. From germline, CDR1 is MNHNS and CDR2 SASEGT. The trim removed 1 base at V and 7 bases at J, leaving 6 bases unmatched. CDR3 residues: CASSEGAGGRQPQHF. DNA for the CDR3: TGTGCCAGCAGTGAAGGAGCAGGGGGCAGACAGCCCCAGCATTTT.

V gene TRBV9 combines with J gene TRBJ2-7; D perhaps matches TRBD1 (6 bases). In germline, CDR1 is SGDLS, CDR2 YYNGEE. V was shortened by 3 bases and J by 1 base, with 14 bases between the two germline ends. The CDR3 is 15 residues long. Here the CDR3 DNA reads TGTGCCAGCAGCGCCCAAACAGGGTCATCCTACGAGCAGTACTTC. This sequence encodes CASSAQTGSSYEQYF.